These 17 T cell receptor beta chains came from one sample sequenced in a study of T cells in localized non-small cell lung cancer. Here immunoSEQ multiplex PCR was the method, and the copy in TCRdb shows in-frame clones only, minus some. Altogether 55,000 or so clones are present, about three quarters being singletons, with the ten largest covering about 4%. The sample in question was PBMCs, obtained before any cancer treatment. The receptors here all came from a woman aged 35 to 69 with stage II lung adenocarcinoma.

Only a few counts were recorded for this clone. The J gene is TRBJ1-4, the V gene TRBV10-3, with a possible D match to TRBD1 (5 bases). Trimming stripped 6 bases from V and 8 bases from J, with 13 bases between. From germline, CDR1 is ENHRY and CDR2 SYGVKD. The CDR3 extends over 13 amino acids. The CDR3 reads CAISALGDEKLFF. CDR3 nucleotide sequence: TGTGCCATCAGCGCCCTTGGGGACGAAAAACTGTTTTTT.

The chain uses TRBV10-1 and TRBJ2-5; D may match TRBD1 or TRBD2 (6 bases each). Trimming pared 5 bases from V and 4 bases from J, leaving 14 bases between. Germline CDR1 reads WNHNN; CDR2 reads SYGVQD (reference sequence). This CDR3 spans 14 amino acids. For the CDR3, the DNA is TGCGCCAGCAGTCCCGGGGGCGCGGGAGAGACCCAGTACTTC. It yields the protein CASSPGGAGETQYF.

The chain has TRBV12-5 and TRBJ1-1; D remains unclear. V was pared by 3 bases and J by 4 bases, with 6 bases between. The CDR3 runs 12 residues. CDR1 LGHNT and CDR2 FRNRAP come from the germline V gene. CDR3 loop: CASGFMTTEAFF. The CDR3 DNA sequence: TGTGCTAGTGGTTTTATGACCACTGAAGCTTTCTTT.

The sample holds one count of this clone. This sequence joins TRBV2 and TRBJ1-5, with 8 positions matching TRBD1. CDR1 and CDR2 from the germline V gene are SNHLY and FYNNEI. Unmatched junction bases numbered 13, after V lost 7 bases and J lost 5 bases. This CDR3 contains 16 residues. CDR3 DNA: TGTGCCAGCAACACGGACAGGGCTGAGTTGGATCAGCCCCAGCATTTT. The encoded protein is CASNTDRAELDQPQHF.

This rearrangement joins TRBV13 to TRBJ1-1; D unclear. Trimming left V 5 bases short and J 1 base short, with 11 bases between. Germline CDR1 is PRHDT and CDR2 is FYEKMQ (reference sequence). The CDR3 is 14 amino acids. The CDR3 is CASSPGGRNTEAFF. The CDR3 nucleotides read TGTGCCAGCAGCCCCGGAGGGAGGAACACTGAAGCTTTCTTT. Full variable domain (outside the CDR3, taken from reference TRBV13 and TRBJ1-1): AAGVIQSPRHLIKEKRETATLKCYPIPRHDTVYWYQQGPGQDPQFLISFYEKMQSDKGSIPDRFSAQQFSDYHSELNMSSLELGDSALYFCASSPGGRNTEAFFGQGTRLTVV.

The chain is built from TRBV6-6 and TRBJ1-5; D gene uncertain. The CDR3 is made up of 15 amino acids. Between the trimmed V and J ends, which lost 2 bases and 2 bases, there was a span of 10 bases. Germline V gene lookup returns CDR1 MNHNY and CDR2 SVGAGI (reference sequence). CDR3 region: CASSYVGTGNQPQHF. The CDR3, as DNA: TGTGCCAGCAGTTACGTCGGAACGGGCAATCAGCCCCAGCATTTT.

The chain combines TRBV7-2 with TRBJ2-1; TRBD2 agrees at 9 bases. The CDR3 extends over 15 amino acids. Germline CDR1 and CDR2: SGHTA and FQGNSA. The junction had 5 bases not matched to a gene; V was cut back by 4 bases and J by 4 bases. In nucleotides, the CDR3 is TGTGCCAGCAGCTATAGCGGGGGACCGTACAATGAGCAGTTCTTC. As protein: CASSYSGGPYNEQFF.

This clone occurred a few times. This same CDR3 is encoded by further DNA sequences in the sample. The rearrangement links TRBV2 to TRBJ1-1; no firm D call. This CDR3 is 13 amino acids long. The V and J ends lost 4 bases and 0 bases respectively, with 6 bases between them. Germline CDR1 reads SNHLY; CDR2 reads FYNNEI. The CDR3, as DNA: TGTGCCAGCAGTGTGGGGTTGAACACTGAAGCTTTCTTT. Its translation: CASSVGLNTEAFF.

The chain uses TRBV18 and TRBJ2-7, with D uncertain. Trimming left V 3 bases short and J 0 bases short, with 9 bases between. The CDR3 runs 14 residues. CDR1 is KGHSH, CDR2 LQKENI, per germline. The CDR3 sequence: CASSPRQTSYEQYF. The CDR3 nucleotides read TGTGCCAGCTCACCCCGGCAGACCTCCTACGAGCAGTACTTC.

V and J are TRBV7-9 and TRBJ2-7, with 9 bases matching TRBD1. V dropped 4 bases and J dropped 4; count of bases not matched to a gene: 5. The CDR3 has 14 amino acids. CDR1 SEHNR and CDR2 FQNEAQ come from the germline V gene (reference sequence). The CDR3 DNA sequence: TGTGCCAGCAGCTCGGGACAGGGAAGGTACGAGCAGTACTTC. Encoded protein: CASSSGQGRYEQYF.

This clone was detected a few times. This rearrangement joins TRBV30 to TRBJ1-2; D is undetermined. V lost 2 bases, J lost 6 bases, and 7 bases lay in between. The CDR3 sequence is 11 residues long. The germline CDR1 and CDR2 sequences are GTSNPN and SVGIG (reference sequence). CDR3 sequence reads: CAWSLGNGYTF. DNA of the CDR3: TGTGCCTGGAGTCTAGGGAATGGCTACACCTTC.

The chain is built from TRBV27 and TRBJ2-7; D uncertain. Trimming pared 4 bases from V and 3 bases from J, leaving 13 bases between. Germline CDR1 is MNHEY and CDR2 is SMNVEV (reference sequence). The CDR3 sequence is 14 residues long. The CDR3 reads CASSSSRVGYEQYF. The CDR3 region has the DNA TGTGCCAGCAGTTCCTCAAGGGTCGGCTACGAGCAGTACTTC.

The chain recombines TRBV5-6 with TRBJ2-1; TRBD2 aligns across 10 bases. V shed 4 bases and J 6 bases; nucleotides not matched to a gene: 4. CDR1 SGHDT and CDR2 YYEEEE come from the germline V gene. There are 14 residues in the CDR3. The CDR3 region is CASSKRGGPNEQFF. CDR3 DNA sequence: TGTGCCAGCAGCAAGCGGGGGGGCCCCAATGAGCAGTTCTTC. Full variable domain (outside the CDR3, taken from reference TRBV5-6 and TRBJ2-1): DAGVTQSPTHLIKTRGQQVTLRCSPKSGHDTVSWYQQALGQGPQFIFQYYEEEERQRGNFPDRFSGHQFPNYSSELNVNALLLGDSALYLCASSKRGGPNEQFFGPGTRLTVL.

The chain has TRBV4-2 and TRBJ1-4; 9 positions match TRBD1. V dropped 5 bases and J dropped 12; count of bases not matched to a gene: 16. Germline lookup yields CDR1 LGHNA and CDR2 YNFKEQ. This CDR3 is built from 16 residues. The DNA for the CDR3 is TGTGCCAGCAGCATTCCGGGACAGGGTGCGAAGGAGGAACTGTTTTTT. It yields the protein CASSIPGQGAKEELFF.

The chain joins TRBV18 to TRBJ1-3, with D perhaps matching TRBD1 (6 bases). Deletions cut 3 bases from V and 5 bases from J, with 14 bases between. CDR3 length equals 15 residues. Germline V gives CDR1 KGHSH, CDR2 LQKENI. DNA for the CDR3: TGTGCCAGCTCACCCGGAGGGGGGCTGAGAAACACCATATATTTT. Translated, it gives CASSPGGGLRNTIYF. The variable domain in full, with the rest retrieved from reference TRBV18 and TRBJ1-3, is NAGVMQNPRHLVRRRGQEARLRCSPMKGHSHVYWYRQLPEEGLKFMVYLQKENIIDESGMPKERFSAEFPKEGPSILRIQQVVRGDSAAYFCASSPGGGLRNTIYFGEGSWLTVV.

The chain has TRBV5-1 and TRBJ2-7, with D maybe TRBD1 (5 bases). V lost 0 bases to trimming and J lost 4 bases, with 11 bases between them. Germline lookup yields CDR1 SGHRS and CDR2 YFSETQ. The CDR3 runs 14 residues. CDR3 loop: CASSLVTGSYEQYF. In DNA form, the CDR3 reads TGCGCCAGCAGCTTGGTTACAGGCAGTTACGAGCAGTACTTC.

In its sample, this clone was seen once. The rearrangement joins TRBV4-3 to TRBJ2-1; 15 nucleotides match TRBD2. J was trimmed by 7 bases and V by 0 bases; bases with no gene match: 13. The CDR3 has 20 amino acids. Germline V gives CDR1 LGHNA, CDR2 YSLEER. The CDR3 reads CASSQDIIGLAGGLLNEQFF. The CDR3 DNA reads as TGCGCCAGCAGCCAAGATATTATTGGACTAGCGGGGGGGCTTCTGAATGAGCAGTTCTTC.